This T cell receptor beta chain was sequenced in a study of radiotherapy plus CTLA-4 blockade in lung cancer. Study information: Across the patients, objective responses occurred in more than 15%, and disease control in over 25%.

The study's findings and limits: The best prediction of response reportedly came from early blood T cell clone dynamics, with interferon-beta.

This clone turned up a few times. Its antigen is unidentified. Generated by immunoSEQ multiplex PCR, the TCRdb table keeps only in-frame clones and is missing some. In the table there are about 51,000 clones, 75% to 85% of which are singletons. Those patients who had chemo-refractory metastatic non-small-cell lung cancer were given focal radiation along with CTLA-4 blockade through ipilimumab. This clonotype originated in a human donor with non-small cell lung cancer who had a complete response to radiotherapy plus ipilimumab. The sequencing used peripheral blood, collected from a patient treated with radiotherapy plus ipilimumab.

In DNA, the CDR3 is TGCGCCAGCAGCCAAGTCGGGGGGCTATCTGGAAACACCATATATTTT. Amino acids: CASSQVGGLSGNTIYF. The J gene is TRBJ1-3, the V gene TRBV4-3, with D possibly matching TRBD1 (6 bases). The germline CDR1 and CDR2 sequences are LGHNA and YSLEER. V was pared by 1 base and J by 1 base, with 11 bases between. The CDR3 extends over 16 amino acids.